A selection of T cell receptor beta chains follows, all from one sample in a study of blood T cell repertoires in COVID-19. The repertoire was sequenced with immunoSEQ multiplex PCR; TCRdb's copy has only in-frame clones and lacks some. The profile covers around 300,000 clones, with approximately 92% appearing a single time and more than 0.95% taken by the ten largest. Sequencing was done on a sample of PBMCs or T cells enriched from blood (not recorded which). These receptors were obtained from a young woman who had recovered from COVID-19. Each CDR3 is given with its conserved first and last residue. A D gene is named only where the DNA matches it firmly. Clone size is shown for a subset of rows, as once, few, many or a class of expanded clone.

clone_size: once; v_call: TRBV5-8; d_call: NA; j_call: TRBJ2-1; cdr3_nt: TGTGCCAGCAGCTTGGGGCTAGCCTACAATGAGCAGTTCTTC; cdr3_aa: CASSLGLAYNEQFF
clone_size: NA; v_call: TRBV4-3; d_call: NA; j_call: TRBJ2-7; cdr3_nt: TGCGCCAGCGCCCTGGAGGGTAGCGGATCCTACGAGCAGTACTTC; cdr3_aa: CASALEGSGSYEQYF
clone_size: NA; v_call: TRBV5-1; d_call: TRBD2; j_call: TRBJ2-1; cdr3_nt: TGCGCCAGCAGTGATAGCGGGAGGGGCACCTACAATGAGCAGTTCTTC; cdr3_aa: CASSDSGRGTYNEQFF
clone_size: few; v_call: TRBV18; d_call: TRBD1; j_call: TRBJ2-2; cdr3_nt: TGTGCCAGCTCACCGGGACAGGGGTACACCGGGGAGCTGTTTTTT; cdr3_aa: CASSPGQGYTGELFF
clone_size: NA; v_call: TRBV6-2/TRBV6-3; d_call: NA; j_call: TRBJ2-7; cdr3_nt: TGTGCCAGCAGCCCAGTTTTGGGGCAGATGAACTACGAGCAGTACTTC; cdr3_aa: CASSPVLGQMNYEQYF
clone_size: NA; v_call: TRBV18; d_call: TRBD2; j_call: TRBJ2-2; cdr3_nt: TGTGCCAGCTCACCAGAGCCTAGCGGGTACACCGGGGAGCTGTTTTTT; cdr3_aa: CASSPEPSGYTGELFF
clone_size: once; v_call: TRBV19; d_call: NA; j_call: TRBJ2-5; cdr3_nt: TGTGCCAGTAGTATTACGCGGGACCCGTACCAAGAGACCCAGTACTTC; cdr3_aa: CASSITRDPYQETQYF
clone_size: NA; v_call: TRBV4-3; d_call: TRBD2; j_call: TRBJ2-3; cdr3_nt: TGCGCCAGCAGCCACACTCGGGAGGGTCAAGATACGCAGTATTTT; cdr3_aa: CASSHTREGQDTQYF
clone_size: NA; v_call: TRBV10-3; d_call: NA; j_call: TRBJ1-2; cdr3_nt: TGTGCCATCACCGGGGAGGCTGATGGCTACACCTTC; cdr3_aa: CAITGEADGYTF
clone_size: NA; v_call: TRBV7-6; d_call: TRBD2; j_call: TRBJ2-3; cdr3_nt: TGTGCCAGCAGCTTTGGGGGGGACACAGATACGCAGTATTTT; cdr3_aa: CASSFGGDTDTQYF
clone_size: NA; v_call: TRBV5-5; d_call: TRBD2; j_call: TRBJ2-7; cdr3_nt: TGTGCCAGCAGCTTCCCTAGCGGGAGCACCTACGAGCAGTACTTC; cdr3_aa: CASSFPSGSTYEQYF
clone_size: NA; v_call: TRBV30; d_call: NA; j_call: TRBJ2-7; cdr3_nt: TGTGCCTGGAGTACAGGGCCCTACGAGCAGTACTTC; cdr3_aa: CAWSTGPYEQYF
clone_size: NA; v_call: TRBV18; d_call: TRBD1; j_call: TRBJ1-1; cdr3_nt: TGTGCCAGCTCACCGGACAGGAGCACTGAAGCTTTCTTT; cdr3_aa: CASSPDRSTEAFF
clone_size: NA; v_call: TRBV27; d_call: NA; j_call: TRBJ2-1; cdr3_nt: TGTGCCAGCAGTTCCTTGACAGCCCTCTCCTACAATGAGCAGTTCTTC; cdr3_aa: CASSSLTALSYNEQFF
clone_size: NA; v_call: TRBV28; d_call: TRBD2; j_call: TRBJ2-3; cdr3_nt: TGTGCCAGCAGCGTTGGGACTAGCGGAGGCACAGATACGCAGTATTTT; cdr3_aa: CASSVGTSGGTDTQYF
clone_size: NA; v_call: TRBV2; d_call: NA; j_call: TRBJ2-3; cdr3_nt: TGTGCCAGCAGTGAAGTTCGGTCCCGCACAGATACGCAGTATTTT; cdr3_aa: CASSEVRSRTDTQYF
clone_size: NA; v_call: TRBV11-2; d_call: NA; j_call: TRBJ2-1; cdr3_nt: TGTGCCAGCAGCATAGACAGTTCCCCTGACAATGAGCAGTTCTTC; cdr3_aa: CASSIDSSPDNEQFF
clone_size: NA; v_call: TRBV19; d_call: TRBD2; j_call: TRBJ2-7; cdr3_nt: TGTGCCAGTAGTGGGACTAGCGGAGCTACCTACGAGCAGTACTTC; cdr3_aa: CASSGTSGATYEQYF
clone_size: once; v_call: TRBV7-2; d_call: NA; j_call: TRBJ2-5; cdr3_nt: TGTGCCAGCAGATCGCTAGCGCTCCCCTTTTACTTC; cdr3_aa: CASRSLALPFYF
clone_size: NA; v_call: TRBV6-4; d_call: NA; j_call: TRBJ1-2; cdr3_nt: TGTGCCAGCAGTGCGGGTTTCGGCTACACCTTC; cdr3_aa: CASSAGFGYTF
clone_size: NA; v_call: TRBV27; d_call: NA; j_call: TRBJ2-3; cdr3_nt: TGTGCCAGCAGTTTGAGTATAAGCACAGATACGCAGTATTTT; cdr3_aa: CASSLSISTDTQYF
clone_size: NA; v_call: TRBV30; d_call: NA; j_call: TRBJ1-5; cdr3_nt: TGTGCCTGGAGTGTACGGGCGAGGGGCAATCAGCCCCAGCATTTT; cdr3_aa: CAWSVRARGNQPQHF
clone_size: once; v_call: TRBV6-5; d_call: TRBD2; j_call: TRBJ2-7; cdr3_nt: TGTGCCAGCAGTACCATCGCCGGGACTACTTACGAGCAGTACTTC; cdr3_aa: CASSTIAGTTYEQYF
clone_size: NA; v_call: TRBV2; d_call: TRBD2; j_call: TRBJ2-7; cdr3_nt: TGTGCCAGCAGTGAACAGCGGGAGTTCTCCTACGAGCAGTACTTC; cdr3_aa: CASSEQREFSYEQYF
clone_size: NA; v_call: TRBV27; d_call: TRBD2; j_call: TRBJ2-7; cdr3_nt: TGTGCCAGCGGGCCCCGACTAGCGTACCCCGTCTACGAGCAGTACTTC; cdr3_aa: CASGPRLAYPVYEQYF
clone_size: NA; v_call: TRBV7-9; d_call: TRBD1; j_call: TRBJ1-2; cdr3_nt: TGTGCCAGCAGCCTCCCGGGACAGGGGTATGGCTACACCTTC; cdr3_aa: CASSLPGQGYGYTF
clone_size: NA; v_call: TRBV3-1/TRBV3-2; d_call: NA; j_call: TRBJ2-7; cdr3_nt: TGTGCCAGGGGGGGATCCGGGGCCGTGGGGTACGAGCAGTACTTC; cdr3_aa: CARGGSGAVGYEQYF
clone_size: NA; v_call: TRBV27; d_call: TRBD1; j_call: TRBJ2-2; cdr3_nt: TGTGCCAGCAGTCCGCGGACAGGAGCGAACACCGGGGAGCTGTTTTTT; cdr3_aa: CASSPRTGANTGELFF
clone_size: NA; v_call: TRBV19; d_call: NA; j_call: TRBJ2-5; cdr3_nt: TGTGCCAGTAGTCGGAGACTGCTGGAGACCCAGTACTTC; cdr3_aa: CASSRRLLETQYF
clone_size: NA; v_call: TRBV7-3; d_call: TRBD1; j_call: TRBJ2-2; cdr3_nt: TGTGCCAGCAGCCCCGGACAGGGGGCGGGCACCGGGGAGCTGTTTTTT; cdr3_aa: CASSPGQGAGTGELFF
clone_size: once; v_call: TRBV9; d_call: TRBD2; j_call: TRBJ2-3; cdr3_nt: TGTGCCAGCAGCGTATTTCGGGGCGGAGGTCTAGCGGGCGGCACTAGCACAGATACGCAGTATTTT; cdr3_aa: CASSVFRGGGLAGGTSTDTQYF
clone_size: NA; v_call: TRBV30; d_call: NA; j_call: TRBJ1-6; cdr3_nt: TGTGCCTCGATAAACCGGGAAGTCCTCCACTTT; cdr3_aa: CASINREVLHF
clone_size: NA; v_call: TRBV27; d_call: NA; j_call: TRBJ1-5; cdr3_nt: TGTGCCAGCAGTACCTCCGGGACAAAGAAATATCAGCCCCAGCATTTT; cdr3_aa: CASSTSGTKKYQPQHF
clone_size: NA; v_call: TRBV6-4; d_call: NA; j_call: TRBJ2-2; cdr3_nt: TGTGCCAGCAGACGAGACGGTACGGGAGTGGGCACCGGGGAGCTGTTTTTT; cdr3_aa: CASRRDGTGVGTGELFF
clone_size: NA; v_call: TRBV2; d_call: NA; j_call: TRBJ2-4; cdr3_nt: TGTGCCAGCAGTGATCCGAACATTCAGTACTTC; cdr3_aa: CASSDPNIQYF
clone_size: NA; v_call: TRBV2; d_call: NA; j_call: TRBJ1-5; cdr3_nt: TGTGCCAGCAGTCCCAGGGGCAGGCTTCAGCCCCAGCATTTT; cdr3_aa: CASSPRGRLQPQHF
clone_size: few; v_call: TRBV5-6; d_call: NA; j_call: TRBJ1-2; cdr3_nt: TGTGCCAGCAGCTTCTCCTTGAGGGAAGGCTACACCTTC; cdr3_aa: CASSFSLREGYTF
clone_size: NA; v_call: TRBV7-2; d_call: NA; j_call: TRBJ1-6; cdr3_nt: TGTGCCAGCAGCTTAATTCAGGGCCCACCCCTCCACTTT; cdr3_aa: CASSLIQGPPLHF
clone_size: NA; v_call: TRBV11-2; d_call: NA; j_call: TRBJ2-3; cdr3_nt: TGTGCCAGCAGCTGGAGCGAGACAGATACGCAGTATTTT; cdr3_aa: CASSWSETDTQYF
clone_size: NA; v_call: TRBV11-2; d_call: NA; j_call: TRBJ2-2; cdr3_nt: TGTGCCAGCAGCTCATCTAGCACGACCGGGGAGCTGTTTTTT; cdr3_aa: CASSSSSTTGELFF
clone_size: NA; v_call: TRBV9; d_call: NA; j_call: TRBJ2-2; cdr3_nt: TGTGCCAGCAGTGCCTTGGGACAACCAACTACGAACACCGGGGAGCTGTTTTTT; cdr3_aa: CASSALGQPTTNTGELFF
clone_size: NA; v_call: TRBV28; d_call: NA; j_call: TRBJ2-3; cdr3_nt: TGTGCCAGCAGTAAACGGACTAGCACAGATACGCAGTATTTT; cdr3_aa: CASSKRTSTDTQYF
clone_size: NA; v_call: TRBV2; d_call: TRBD2; j_call: TRBJ2-7; cdr3_nt: TGTGCCAGCAGTGCCGAGACTAGCGGGAGCTACGAGCAGTACTTC; cdr3_aa: CASSAETSGSYEQYF
clone_size: NA; v_call: TRBV3-1/TRBV3-2; d_call: TRBD2; j_call: TRBJ2-3; cdr3_nt: TGTGCCAGCAGCCAACATGGACTAGCGGGAGGGCCGGGCACAGATACGCAGTATTTT; cdr3_aa: CASSQHGLAGGPGTDTQYF
clone_size: NA; v_call: TRBV9; d_call: NA; j_call: TRBJ1-6; cdr3_nt: TGTGCCAGCAGCGTAGATTTGGGGGGGAATTCACCCCTCCACTTT; cdr3_aa: CASSVDLGGNSPLHF
clone_size: NA; v_call: TRBV9; d_call: NA; j_call: TRBJ1-5; cdr3_nt: TGTGCCAGCAGCGTAGCTGGGGGGAGCAATCAGCCCCAGCATTTT; cdr3_aa: CASSVAGGSNQPQHF
clone_size: NA; v_call: TRBV6-2/TRBV6-3; d_call: NA; j_call: TRBJ1-1; cdr3_nt: TGTGCCAGCAGTTACGATGAGGAGGGAGCCACTGAAGCTTTCTTT; cdr3_aa: CASSYDEEGATEAFF
clone_size: NA; v_call: TRBV30; d_call: NA; j_call: TRBJ2-5; cdr3_nt: TGTGCCTGGAGTGAGCTGCAAGAGACCCAGTACTTC; cdr3_aa: CAWSELQETQYF
clone_size: NA; v_call: TRBV2; d_call: TRBD2; j_call: TRBJ2-5; cdr3_nt: TGTGCCAGCAGTGAAGCGGGAGGGAGAGAGACCCAGTACTTC; cdr3_aa: CASSEAGGRETQYF
clone_size: NA; v_call: TRBV18; d_call: NA; j_call: TRBJ2-3; cdr3_nt: TGTGCCAGCTCACCCGGCGGGCGCACCTTCACAGATACGCAGTATTTT; cdr3_aa: CASSPGGRTFTDTQYF
clone_size: NA; v_call: TRBV30; d_call: NA; j_call: TRBJ1-2; cdr3_nt: TGTGCCTCCCGGGGGGCGGGCTATGGCTACACCTTC; cdr3_aa: CASRGAGYGYTF
clone_size: NA; v_call: TRBV29-1; d_call: TRBD2; j_call: TRBJ2-5; cdr3_nt: TGCAGCGTTGAATGGGGGGGGGAGACCCAGTACTTC; cdr3_aa: CSVEWGGETQYF
clone_size: NA; v_call: TRBV7-6; d_call: NA; j_call: TRBJ2-7; cdr3_nt: TGTGCCAGCAGCTTAGGTGGTGAGGGGCAGTACTTC; cdr3_aa: CASSLGGEGQYF
clone_size: NA; v_call: TRBV2; d_call: NA; j_call: TRBJ2-7; cdr3_nt: TGTGCCAGCAGGCTGGACTCCGACGAGCAGTACTTC; cdr3_aa: CASRLDSDEQYF
clone_size: NA; v_call: TRBV3-1/TRBV3-2; d_call: TRBD1; j_call: TRBJ1-4; cdr3_nt: TGTGCCAGCAGCGATACTTCTAACAGGGGGCAGAGAGGAAAACTGTTTTTT; cdr3_aa: CASSDTSNRGQRGKLFF
clone_size: NA; v_call: TRBV7-3; d_call: TRBD2; j_call: TRBJ2-1; cdr3_nt: TGTGCCAGCAGCTTAAATAGCGGGAGGTACAATGAGCAGTTCTTC; cdr3_aa: CASSLNSGRYNEQFF
clone_size: once; v_call: TRBV18; d_call: NA; j_call: TRBJ2-7; cdr3_nt: TGTGCCAGCTCACCACCTACAGTAACCTACGAGCAGTACTTC; cdr3_aa: CASSPPTVTYEQYF
clone_size: NA; v_call: TRBV27; d_call: NA; j_call: TRBJ1-5; cdr3_nt: TGTGCCAGCAGTCCAGGGTCTTATAGCAATCAGCCCCAGCATTTT; cdr3_aa: CASSPGSYSNQPQHF